This T cell receptor (beta chain) derives from a study of blood T cell repertoires in COVID-19. V trimming: 5 bases; J trimming: 2 bases; junction bases outside the gene matches: 3. CDR1 is MGHRA, CDR2 YSYEKL, per germline. CDR3 length: 14 residues. Produced via immunoSEQ multiplex PCR; TCRdb's table is partial and in-frame only. The sample lists approximately 440,000 clones, around 88% seen once, with around 12% in the top ten. Sequencing was carried out using peripheral blood. This receptor was taken from a woman in her 50s with COVID-19, enrolled during active disease. The gene calls are TRBV4-1 and TRBJ1-2, with TRBD1 matching over 9 bases. CDR3 sequence: CASSYGQGNYGYTF. The DNA of the CDR3 is TGCGCCAGCAGCTATGGACAGGGGAACTATGGCTACACCTTC.